Listed here are 9 T cell receptor beta chains from one sample, sequenced in a study of shared T cell receptors in the human thymus. Profiling relied on immunoSEQ multiplex PCR, and the TCRdb table lists in-frame clones only, not all of them. The table shows 700,000 or so clones, with approximately 85% occurring only once. A further study also used this sample, focusing on human thymus T cells.

The source material was thymocytes. The receptors originated from a girl younger than two with a congenital heart defect.

The J gene is TRBJ2-5, the V gene TRBV4-2, with no clear D. The CDR3 runs 15 residues. Trimming shortened V by 3 bases and J by 6 bases, and 17 bases separated the two germline ends. Per germline, CDR1 LGHNA and CDR2 YNFKEQ. This CDR3 is CASSHLYGSLQTQYF. CDR3 nucleotides: TGTGCCAGCAGCCACCTATACGGGTCCCTGCAGACCCAGTACTTC.

The rearrangement uses TRBV15 and TRBJ1-1; no definite D call. V was clipped by 5 bases and J by 0 bases, with 7 bases between them. The CDR3 covers 13 residues. The germline gives CDR1 LNHNV, CDR2 YYDKDF (reference sequence). In nucleotides, the CDR3 is TGTGCCACCAGCGGCCTCATGAACACTGAAGCTTTCTTT. This codes for CATSGLMNTEAFF.

The chain is built from TRBV7-9 and TRBJ1-3; tentatively, D is TRBD1 (6 bases). The germline V gene has CDR1 SEHNR and CDR2 FQNEAQ (reference sequence). CDR3 size: 17 residues. V was clipped by 2 bases and J by 1 base, with 15 bases between them. CDR3 bases: TGTGCCAGCAGCTTACCACAGGGCCGGAGGTCTGGAAACACCATATATTTT. Protein: CASSLPQGRRSGNTIYF.

The CDR3 DNA reads as TGCGCCAGCAGCCCTGGAGGACAGGTCCCTCTAATACCTGGAAACACCATATATTTT. Translating it yields CASSPGGQVPLIPGNTIYF. This chain uses TRBV4-3 with TRBJ1-3; 7 bases map to TRBD1. CDR3 length: 19 amino acids. Germline V gene lookup returns CDR1 LGHNA and CDR2 YSLEER. Unmatched junction bases numbered 17, after V lost 4 bases and J lost 2 bases.

The CDR3 reads CASSFSGTELSYEQYF. CDR3 DNA: TGCGCCAGCAGCTTTTCCGGGACAGAGCTTTCCTACGAGCAGTACTTC. The V and J genes are TRBV5-1 and TRBJ2-7; 7 nucleotides align to TRBD1. V trimming: 2 bases; J trimming: 1 base; junction bases outside the gene matches: 9. The CDR3 extends over 16 amino acids. CDR1 is SGHRS, CDR2 YFSETQ, per germline.

In DNA, the CDR3 is TGTGCCAGCAGCTTCCGGGACTCCCGCTCCTACAATGAGCAGTTCTTC. Its protein is CASSFRDSRSYNEQFF. The V call is TRBV5-4, the J call TRBJ2-1; TRBD2 is a possible D gene (6 bases). CDR1 and CDR2 (germline): SGHNT, YYREEE (reference sequence). This CDR3 is 16 amino acids long. V was clipped by 2 bases and J by 0 bases, with 12 bases between them. Drawing the rest from reference TRBV5-4 and TRBJ2-1, the complete variable domain is ETGVTQSPTHLIKTRGQQVTLRCSSQSGHNTVSWYQQALGQGPQFIFQYYREEENGRGNFPPRFSGLQFPNYSSELNVNALELDDSALYLCASSFRDSRSYNEQFFGPGTRLTVL.

The chain links TRBV7-8 to TRBJ1-1, with 9 bases matching TRBD1. The CDR3 runs 15 residues. The germline gives CDR1 SGHVS, CDR2 FQNEAQ. Trimming took 3 bases from V and 1 from J; bases not matched to a gene: 3. CDR3 protein: CASSFRTGANTEAFF. In DNA form, the CDR3 reads TGTGCCAGCAGCTTCCGGACAGGGGCGAACACTGAAGCTTTCTTT.

The V and J genes are TRBV7-2 and TRBJ2-7; TRBD2 agrees at 8 bases. Germline CDR1 SGHTA, CDR2 FQGNSA. This CDR3 contains 14 residues. Trimming removed 1 base from V and 6 bases from J; junction bases left unmatched: 5. As DNA, the CDR3 is TGTGCCAGCAGCTTAGAAGGACTAGCCTGCGAGCAGTACTTC. It yields the protein CASSLEGLACEQYF.

The chain has TRBV25-1 and TRBJ1-2; D not certain. Germline V gives CDR1 MGHDK, CDR2 SYGVNS. CDR3 length: 13 residues. V was clipped by 3 bases and J by 8 bases, with 13 bases between them. CDR3 sequence reads: CASSDGLAGGYTF. CDR3 nucleotides: TGTGCCAGCAGTGATGGACTGGCGGGAGGCTACACCTTC.